A selection of T cell receptor beta chains follows, all from one sample in a study of cytomegalovirus exposure and HLA in healthy donors. The table came from immunoSEQ multiplex PCR; TCRdb's copy has only in-frame clones and leaves some out. Here the sample spans 75,000 to 95,000 clones, roughly 78% being singletons. Sequencing was carried out using PBMCs. These receptors were obtained from a male donor in good health and CMV-seropositive. The CDR3 runs from the conserved cysteine through the conserved F or W. The D gene is left open where the match is weak. A row's size may be missing; if present it is once, few, many or a size class.

j_gene: TRBJ2-1; abundance: -; d_gene: TRBD2; v_gene: TRBV19; CDR3aa: CASSTSGVDNEQFF; CDR3nt: TGTGCCAGTTCGACTAGCGGGGTCGACAATGAGCAGTTCTTC
j_gene: TRBJ1-2; abundance: once; d_gene: TRBD1; v_gene: TRBV5-1; CDR3aa: CASSWGQGYGYTF; CDR3nt: TGCGCCAGCAGCTGGGGACAGGGCTATGGCTACACCTTC
j_gene: TRBJ1-1; abundance: -; d_gene: TRBD1; v_gene: TRBV5-6; CDR3aa: CASSLVGQGQVNTEAFF; CDR3nt: TGTGCCAGCAGCTTGGTCGGACAGGGTCAGGTGAACACTGAAGCTTTCTTT
j_gene: TRBJ2-5; abundance: -; d_gene: -; v_gene: TRBV2; CDR3aa: CASSEDRQETQYF; CDR3nt: TGTGCCAGCAGTGAAGACAGACAAGAGACCCAGTACTTC
j_gene: TRBJ1-4; abundance: -; d_gene: -; v_gene: TRBV5-1; CDR3aa: CASGLDGYEKLFF; CDR3nt: TGCGCCAGCGGACTAGACGGATATGAAAAACTGTTTTTT
j_gene: TRBJ2-7; abundance: -; d_gene: -; v_gene: TRBV10-3; CDR3aa: CAISDTEYEQYF; CDR3nt: TGTGCCATCAGTGATACAGAGTACGAGCAGTACTTC
j_gene: TRBJ2-3; abundance: -; d_gene: TRBD1; v_gene: TRBV27; CDR3aa: CASSSPSGQGVLSSTDTQYF; CDR3nt: TGTGCCAGCAGTTCCCCCTCAGGACAGGGGGTGCTTTCCAGCACAGATACGCAGTATTTT
j_gene: TRBJ2-1; abundance: -; d_gene: TRBD2; v_gene: TRBV7-3; CDR3aa: CASSLGLADNEQFF; CDR3nt: TGTGCCAGCAGCTTAGGACTAGCGGACAATGAGCAGTTCTTC
j_gene: TRBJ2-2; abundance: -; d_gene: TRBD2; v_gene: TRBV7-9; CDR3aa: CASSPGVAGVPGELFF; CDR3nt: TGTGCCAGCAGCCCCGGGGTAGCGGGTGTCCCCGGGGAGCTGTTTTTT
j_gene: TRBJ1-6; abundance: -; d_gene: TRBD1; v_gene: TRBV7-6; CDR3aa: CASSLEGRGRLGSPLHF; CDR3nt: TGTGCCAGCAGCTTAGAGGGCAGGGGGCGTCTGGGATCACCCCTCCACTTT
j_gene: TRBJ2-7; abundance: -; d_gene: -; v_gene: TRBV6-4; CDR3aa: CASSVTGIGEQYF; CDR3nt: TGTGCCAGCAGTGTTACAGGTATCGGCGAGCAGTACTTC
j_gene: TRBJ2-7; abundance: -; d_gene: -; v_gene: TRBV19; CDR3aa: CASSIEAVLGEQYF; CDR3nt: TGTGCCAGTAGTATAGAGGCGGTCCTCGGCGAGCAGTACTTC
j_gene: TRBJ2-1; abundance: few; d_gene: TRBD2; v_gene: TRBV29-1; CDR3aa: CSAESGRAQEQFF; CDR3nt: TGCAGCGCAGAAAGCGGGAGGGCTCAGGAGCAGTTCTTC
j_gene: TRBJ1-4; abundance: -; d_gene: TRBD1; v_gene: TRBV19; CDR3aa: CATQNRGRSEKLFF; CDR3nt: TGTGCCACTCAGAACAGGGGACGAAGTGAAAAACTGTTTTTT
j_gene: TRBJ2-7; abundance: medium-sized; d_gene: TRBD2; v_gene: TRBV28; CDR3aa: CASNPGGRGGYEQYF; CDR3nt: TGTGCCAGCAATCCTGGCGGGAGGGGTGGCTACGAGCAGTACTTC
j_gene: TRBJ1-2; abundance: few; d_gene: TRBD1; v_gene: TRBV6-1; CDR3aa: CASTGDRRANYGYTF; CDR3nt: TGTGCCAGCACCGGGGACAGGCGAGCTAACTATGGCTACACCTTC
j_gene: TRBJ2-3; abundance: -; d_gene: TRBD2; v_gene: TRBV7-9; CDR3aa: CASSWGLAGGPGDTQYF; CDR3nt: TGTGCCAGCAGCTGGGGACTAGCGGGAGGGCCTGGAGATACGCAGTATTTT
j_gene: TRBJ1-1; abundance: few; d_gene: TRBD1; v_gene: TRBV5-1; CDR3aa: CASRQGQGNTEAFF; CDR3nt: TGCGCCAGCAGACAAGGACAGGGGAATACTGAAGCTTTCTTT
j_gene: TRBJ1-4; abundance: few; d_gene: TRBD1; v_gene: TRBV19; CDR3aa: CASSYDRGAEKLFF; CDR3nt: TGTGCCAGTAGTTATGACAGGGGCGCTGAAAAACTGTTTTTT
j_gene: TRBJ1-1; abundance: few; d_gene: -; v_gene: TRBV5-5; CDR3aa: CASSLGGGGSPNTEAFF; CDR3nt: TGTGCCAGCAGCTTGGGGGGCGGGGGGTCCCCGAACACTGAAGCTTTCTTT
j_gene: TRBJ1-1; abundance: once; d_gene: TRBD1; v_gene: TRBV28; CDR3aa: CASSTGGTEAFF; CDR3nt: TGTGCCAGCAGTACAGGGGGTACTGAAGCTTTCTTT
j_gene: TRBJ2-5; abundance: -; d_gene: TRBD1; v_gene: TRBV2; CDR3aa: CASRETGVETQYF; CDR3nt: TGTGCCAGCAGGGAGACAGGGGTCGAGACCCAGTACTTC
j_gene: TRBJ2-5; abundance: few; d_gene: -; v_gene: TRBV5-1; CDR3aa: CASSLGAGDRETQYF; CDR3nt: TGCGCCAGCAGCTTGGGGGCGGGAGACAGGGAGACCCAGTACTTC
j_gene: TRBJ2-7; abundance: -; d_gene: TRBD2; v_gene: TRBV6-5; CDR3aa: CASSYGDGGDEQYF; CDR3nt: TGTGCCAGCAGTTACGGGGATGGGGGGGACGAGCAGTACTTC
j_gene: TRBJ2-3; abundance: -; d_gene: TRBD2; v_gene: TRBV5-4; CDR3aa: CASSLGWASGESASTDTQYF; CDR3nt: TGTGCCAGCAGCTTGGGATGGGCTAGCGGCGAATCTGCTAGCACAGATACGCAGTATTTT
j_gene: TRBJ2-2; abundance: -; d_gene: -; v_gene: TRBV7-3; CDR3aa: CASSVGTNTGELFF; CDR3nt: TGTGCCAGCAGTGTCGGTACGAACACCGGGGAGCTGTTTTTT
j_gene: TRBJ1-1; abundance: -; d_gene: TRBD1; v_gene: TRBV7-9; CDR3aa: CASSFLQGGNTEAFF; CDR3nt: TGTGCCAGCAGCTTCTTGCAGGGGGGAAATACTGAAGCTTTCTTT